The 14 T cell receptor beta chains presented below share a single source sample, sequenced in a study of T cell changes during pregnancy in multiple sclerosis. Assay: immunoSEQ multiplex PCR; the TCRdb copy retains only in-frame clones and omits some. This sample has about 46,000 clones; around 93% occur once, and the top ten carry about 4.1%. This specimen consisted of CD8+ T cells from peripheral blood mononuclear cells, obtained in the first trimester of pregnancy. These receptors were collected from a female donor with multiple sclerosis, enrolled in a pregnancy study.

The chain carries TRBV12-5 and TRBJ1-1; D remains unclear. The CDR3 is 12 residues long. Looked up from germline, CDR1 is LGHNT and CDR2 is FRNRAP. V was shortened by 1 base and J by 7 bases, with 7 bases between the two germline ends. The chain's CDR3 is CASGLENFEAFF. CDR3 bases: TGTGCTAGTGGTTTGGAGAACTTTGAAGCTTTCTTT.

The CDR3 DNA reads as TGTGCCAGCAGCCCACCTAGGGATGCGGGCACCGGGGAGCTGTTTTTT. Its protein product is CASSPPRDAGTGELFF. V and J are TRBV14 and TRBJ2-2, with D perhaps TRBD2 (5 bases). V was cut by 4 bases and J by 4 bases, with 16 bases left in between. This CDR3 contains 16 residues. Per germline, CDR1 SGHDN and CDR2 FVKESK.

The DNA for the CDR3 is TGTGCCAGCAGCTTAGGGGGGGGAAGTGGAAACACCATATATTTT. Protein: CASSLGGGSGNTIYF. The chain joins TRBV7-9 to TRBJ1-3; a possible D gene is TRBD1 (5 bases). The CDR3 is made up of 15 amino acids. CDR1 SEHNR and CDR2 FQNEAQ come from the germline V gene (reference sequence). V was shortened by 1 base and J by 3 bases, with 10 bases between the two germline ends.

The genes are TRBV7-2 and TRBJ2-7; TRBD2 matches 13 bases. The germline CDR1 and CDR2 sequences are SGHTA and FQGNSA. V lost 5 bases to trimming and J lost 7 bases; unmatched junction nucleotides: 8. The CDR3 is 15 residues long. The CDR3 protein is CASSHTSGGAGEQYF. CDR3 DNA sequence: TGTGCCAGCAGCCATACTAGCGGGGGGGCGGGGGAGCAGTACTTC.

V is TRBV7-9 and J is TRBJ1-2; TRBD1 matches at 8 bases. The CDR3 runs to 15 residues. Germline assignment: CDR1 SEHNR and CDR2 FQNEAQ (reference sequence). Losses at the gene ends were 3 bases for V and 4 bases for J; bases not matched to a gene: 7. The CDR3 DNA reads TGTGCCAGCAGCTTTGCAGGGGGCGACTTCTATGGCTACACCTTC. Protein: CASSFAGGDFYGYTF.

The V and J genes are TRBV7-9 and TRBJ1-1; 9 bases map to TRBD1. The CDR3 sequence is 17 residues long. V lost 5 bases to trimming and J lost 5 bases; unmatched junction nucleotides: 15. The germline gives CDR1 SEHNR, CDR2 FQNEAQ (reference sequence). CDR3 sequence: CASSPYAGTGYRTEAFF. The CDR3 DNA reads TGTGCCAGCAGCCCCTACGCCGGGACAGGGTATAGGACTGAAGCTTTCTTT.

CDR3 nucleotide sequence: TGTGCCAGCAGCTTAGGAGTAGGGGGCGATGGCGCTGAAGCTTTCTTT. It codes for CASSLGVGGDGAEAFF. V is TRBV5-8 and J is TRBJ1-1; 7 bases agree with TRBD1. V dropped 2 bases and J dropped 6; count of bases not matched to a gene: 13. In germline, CDR1 is SGHTS, CDR2 YDEGEE. The length of the CDR3 is 16 residues.

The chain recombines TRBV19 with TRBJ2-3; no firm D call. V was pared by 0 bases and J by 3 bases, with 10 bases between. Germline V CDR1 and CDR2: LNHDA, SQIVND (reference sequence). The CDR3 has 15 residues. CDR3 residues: CASSIDHRYTDTQYF. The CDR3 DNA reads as TGTGCCAGTAGTATAGACCACAGATATACAGATACGCAGTATTTT.

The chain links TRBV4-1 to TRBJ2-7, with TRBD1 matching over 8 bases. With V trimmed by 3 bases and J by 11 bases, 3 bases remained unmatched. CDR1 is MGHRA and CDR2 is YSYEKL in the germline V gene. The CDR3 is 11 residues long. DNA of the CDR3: TGCGCCAGCAGCCAGGGGACAGGAAAGTACTTC. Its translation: CASSQGTGKYF.

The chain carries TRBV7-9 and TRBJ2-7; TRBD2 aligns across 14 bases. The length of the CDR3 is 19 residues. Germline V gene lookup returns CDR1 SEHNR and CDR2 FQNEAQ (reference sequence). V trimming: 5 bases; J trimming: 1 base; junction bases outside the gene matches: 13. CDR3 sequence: CASSPSRWTSGRRSYEQYF. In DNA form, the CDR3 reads TGTGCCAGCAGCCCAAGCCGTTGGACTAGCGGGAGGCGGTCCTACGAGCAGTACTTC.

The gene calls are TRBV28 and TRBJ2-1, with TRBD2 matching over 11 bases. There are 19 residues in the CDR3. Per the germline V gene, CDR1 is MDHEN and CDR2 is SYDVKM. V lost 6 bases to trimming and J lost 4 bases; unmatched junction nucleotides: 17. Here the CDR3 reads CASSLGLAVERVLYNEQFF. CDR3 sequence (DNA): TGTGCCAGCAGCCTGGGACTAGCGGTAGAGAGGGTTTTGTACAATGAGCAGTTCTTC.

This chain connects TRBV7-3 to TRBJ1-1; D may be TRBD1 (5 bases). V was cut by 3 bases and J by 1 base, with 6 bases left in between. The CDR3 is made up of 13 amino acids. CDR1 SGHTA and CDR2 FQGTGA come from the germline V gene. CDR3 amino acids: CASSFGGNTEAFF. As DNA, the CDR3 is TGTGCCAGCAGCTTCGGGGGGAACACTGAAGCTTTCTTT.

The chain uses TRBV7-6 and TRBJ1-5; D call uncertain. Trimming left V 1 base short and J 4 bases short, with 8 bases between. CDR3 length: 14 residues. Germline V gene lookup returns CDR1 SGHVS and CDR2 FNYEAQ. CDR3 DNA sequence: TGTGCCAGCAGCTTAGTTGTCGGGAATCAGCCCCAGCATTTT. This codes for CASSLVVGNQPQHF.

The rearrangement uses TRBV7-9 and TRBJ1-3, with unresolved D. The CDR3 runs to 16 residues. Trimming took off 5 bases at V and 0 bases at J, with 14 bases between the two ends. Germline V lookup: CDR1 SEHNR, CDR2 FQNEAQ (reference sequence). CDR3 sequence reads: CASSTGGWSSGNTIYF. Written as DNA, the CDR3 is TGTGCCAGCAGCACCGGTGGTTGGAGCTCTGGAAACACCATATATTTT.